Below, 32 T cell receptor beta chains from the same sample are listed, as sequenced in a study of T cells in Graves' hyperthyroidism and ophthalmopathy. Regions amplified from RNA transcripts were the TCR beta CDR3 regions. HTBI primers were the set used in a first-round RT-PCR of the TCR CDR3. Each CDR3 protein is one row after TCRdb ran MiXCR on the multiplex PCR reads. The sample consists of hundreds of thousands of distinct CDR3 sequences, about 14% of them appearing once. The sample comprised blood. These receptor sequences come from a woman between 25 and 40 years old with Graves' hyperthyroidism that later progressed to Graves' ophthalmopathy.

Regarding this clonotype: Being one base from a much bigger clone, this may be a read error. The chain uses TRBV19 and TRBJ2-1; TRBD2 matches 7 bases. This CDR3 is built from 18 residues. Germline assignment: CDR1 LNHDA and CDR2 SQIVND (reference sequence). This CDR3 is CASTLGGRTSLAYNGQFF. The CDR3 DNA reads TGTGCCAGTACCCTGGGGGGGAGGACCTCCTTAGCCTACAATGGGCAGTTCTTC. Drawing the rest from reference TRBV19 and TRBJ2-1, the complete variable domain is DGGITQSPKYLFRKEGQNVTLSCEQNLNHDAMYWYRQDPGQGLRLIYYSQIVNDFQKGDIAEGYSVSREKKESFPLTVTSAQKNPTAFYLCASTLGGRTSLAYNGQFFGPGTRLTVL.

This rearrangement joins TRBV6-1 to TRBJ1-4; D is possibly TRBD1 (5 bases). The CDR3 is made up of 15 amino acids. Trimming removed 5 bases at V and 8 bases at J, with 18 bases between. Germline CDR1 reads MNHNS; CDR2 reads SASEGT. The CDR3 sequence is CASSPGMGSGEKLFF. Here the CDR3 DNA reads TGTGCCAGCAGTCCCGGGATGGGGTCAGGGGAAAAACTGTTTTTT.

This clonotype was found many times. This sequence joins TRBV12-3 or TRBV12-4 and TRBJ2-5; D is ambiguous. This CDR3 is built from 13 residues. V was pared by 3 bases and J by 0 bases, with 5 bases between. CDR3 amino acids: CASSLGNQETQYF. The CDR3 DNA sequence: TGTGCCAGCAGTTTGGGCAACCAAGAGACCCAGTACTTC.

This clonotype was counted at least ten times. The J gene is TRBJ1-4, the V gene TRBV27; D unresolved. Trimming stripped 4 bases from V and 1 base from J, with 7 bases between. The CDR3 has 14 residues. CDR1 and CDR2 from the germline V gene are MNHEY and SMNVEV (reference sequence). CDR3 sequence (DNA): TGTGCCAGCAGTTCCGTAGTAACTAATGAAAAACTGTTTTTT. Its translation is CASSSVVTNEKLFF.

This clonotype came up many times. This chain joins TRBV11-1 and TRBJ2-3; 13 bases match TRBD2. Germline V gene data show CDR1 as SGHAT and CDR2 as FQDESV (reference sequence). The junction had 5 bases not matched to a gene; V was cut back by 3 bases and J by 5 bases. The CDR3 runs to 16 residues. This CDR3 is CASSFGLAGVRDTQYF. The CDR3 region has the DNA TGTGCCAGCAGCTTCGGACTAGCGGGAGTAAGAGATACGCAGTATTTT.

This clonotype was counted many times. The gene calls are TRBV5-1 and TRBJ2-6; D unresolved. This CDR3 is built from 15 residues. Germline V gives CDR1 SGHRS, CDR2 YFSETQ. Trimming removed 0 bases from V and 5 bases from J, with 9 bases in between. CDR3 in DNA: TGCGCCAGCAGCTTGGTGGCAGAGTGGGCCAACGTCCTGACTTTC. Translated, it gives CASSLVAEWANVLTF.

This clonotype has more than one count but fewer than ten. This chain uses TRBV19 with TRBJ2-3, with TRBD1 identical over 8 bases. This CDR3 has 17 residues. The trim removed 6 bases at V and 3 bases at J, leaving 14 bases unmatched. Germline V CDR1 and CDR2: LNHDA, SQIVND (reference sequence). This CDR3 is CASRESGGVLSTDTQYF. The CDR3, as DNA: TGTGCCAGTAGAGAATCAGGGGGCGTATTGTCGACAGATACGCAGTATTTT.

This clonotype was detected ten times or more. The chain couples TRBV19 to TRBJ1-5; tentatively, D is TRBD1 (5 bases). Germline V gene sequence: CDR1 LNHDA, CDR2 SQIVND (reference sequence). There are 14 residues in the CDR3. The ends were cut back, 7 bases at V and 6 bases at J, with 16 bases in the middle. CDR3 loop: CASIETAGGQPQHF. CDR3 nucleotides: TGTGCCAGTATAGAGACAGCGGGGGGTCAGCCCCAGCATTTT.

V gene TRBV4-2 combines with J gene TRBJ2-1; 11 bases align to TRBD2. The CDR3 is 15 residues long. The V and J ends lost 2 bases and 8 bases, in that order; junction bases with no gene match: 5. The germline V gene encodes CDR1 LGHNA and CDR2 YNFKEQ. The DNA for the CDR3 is TGTGCCAGCAGCCAAATAGCGGGAGGGAGGGATGAGCAGTTCTTC. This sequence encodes CASSQIAGGRDEQFF.

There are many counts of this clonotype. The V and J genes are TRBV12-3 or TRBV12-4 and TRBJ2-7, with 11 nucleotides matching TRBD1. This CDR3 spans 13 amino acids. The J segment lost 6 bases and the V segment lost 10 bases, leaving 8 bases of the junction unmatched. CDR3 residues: CAIKGQGEREQYF. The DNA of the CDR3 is TGTGCCATTAAGGGACAGGGGGAACGCGAGCAGTACTTC.

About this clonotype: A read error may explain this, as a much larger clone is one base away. CDR3 coding DNA: TGTGCCAGCAGCCAGACAGGGGGAGAGGCCCAGTACTTC. Translating gives CASSQTGGEAQYF. This chain uses TRBV12-3 or TRBV12-4 with TRBJ2-5, with 9 bases fitting TRBD1. The CDR3 length is 13 residues.

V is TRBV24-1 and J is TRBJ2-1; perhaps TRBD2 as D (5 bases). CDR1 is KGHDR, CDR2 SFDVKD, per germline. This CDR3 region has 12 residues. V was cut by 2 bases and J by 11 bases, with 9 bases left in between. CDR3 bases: TGTGCCACCAGTGATTGGACTGGCCAGCAGTTCTTC. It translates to CATSDWTGQQFF.

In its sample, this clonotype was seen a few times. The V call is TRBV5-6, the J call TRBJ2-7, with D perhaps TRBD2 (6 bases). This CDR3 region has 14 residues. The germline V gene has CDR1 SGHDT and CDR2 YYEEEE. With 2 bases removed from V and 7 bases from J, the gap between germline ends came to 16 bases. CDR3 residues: CASSLAAGYEEQYF. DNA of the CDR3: TGTGCCAGCAGCTTAGCGGCGGGGTACGAGGAGCAGTACTTC.

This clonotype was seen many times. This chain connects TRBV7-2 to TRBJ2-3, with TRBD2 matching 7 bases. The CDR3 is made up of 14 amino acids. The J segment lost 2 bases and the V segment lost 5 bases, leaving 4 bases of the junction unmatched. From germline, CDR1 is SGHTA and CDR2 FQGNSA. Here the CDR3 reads CASSRDYLTDTQYF. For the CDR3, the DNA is TGTGCCAGCAGCCGGGACTACCTCACAGATACGCAGTATTTT.

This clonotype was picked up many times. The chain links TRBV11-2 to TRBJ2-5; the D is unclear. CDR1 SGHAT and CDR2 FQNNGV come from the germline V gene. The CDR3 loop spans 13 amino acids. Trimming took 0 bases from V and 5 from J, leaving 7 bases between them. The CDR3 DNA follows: TGTGCCAGCAGCTTAGATCGTATGGAGACCCAGTACTTC. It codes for CASSLDRMETQYF. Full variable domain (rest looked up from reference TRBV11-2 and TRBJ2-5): EAGVAQSPRYKIIEKRQSVAFWCNPISGHATLYWYQQILGQGPKLLIQFQNNGVVDDSQLPKDRFSAERLKGVDSTLKIQPAKLEDSAVYLCASSLDRMETQYFGPGTRLLVL.

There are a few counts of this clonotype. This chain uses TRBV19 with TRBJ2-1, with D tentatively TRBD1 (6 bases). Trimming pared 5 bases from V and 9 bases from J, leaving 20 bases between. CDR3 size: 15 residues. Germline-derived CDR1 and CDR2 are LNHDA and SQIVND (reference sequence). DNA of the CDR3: TGTGCCAGTAGTTTACCGGGACAAGTATGGGGTGAGCAGTTCTTC. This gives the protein CASSLPGQVWGEQFF.

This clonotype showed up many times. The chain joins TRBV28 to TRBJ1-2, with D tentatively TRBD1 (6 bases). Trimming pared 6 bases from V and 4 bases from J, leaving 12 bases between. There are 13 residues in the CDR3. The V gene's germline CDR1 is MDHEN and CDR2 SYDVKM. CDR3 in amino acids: CASSRGDVYGYTF. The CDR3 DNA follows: TGTGCCAGCAGCAGGGGTGATGTCTATGGCTACACCTTC.

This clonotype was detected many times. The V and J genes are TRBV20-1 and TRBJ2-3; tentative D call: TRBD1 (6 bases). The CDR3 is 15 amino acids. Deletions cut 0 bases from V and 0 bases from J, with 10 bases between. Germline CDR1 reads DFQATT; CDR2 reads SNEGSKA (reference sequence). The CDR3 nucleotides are TGCAGTGCTAGAGATCTTAGGGGGAGCACAGATACGCAGTATTTT. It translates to CSARDLRGSTDTQYF.

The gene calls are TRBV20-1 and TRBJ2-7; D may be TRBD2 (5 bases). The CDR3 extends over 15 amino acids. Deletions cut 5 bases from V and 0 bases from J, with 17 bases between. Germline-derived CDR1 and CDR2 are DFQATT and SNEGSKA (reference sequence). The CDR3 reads CSAPRGSGSSYEQYF. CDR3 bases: TGCAGTGCTCCCCGAGGGAGCGGCAGCTCCTACGAGCAGTACTTC.

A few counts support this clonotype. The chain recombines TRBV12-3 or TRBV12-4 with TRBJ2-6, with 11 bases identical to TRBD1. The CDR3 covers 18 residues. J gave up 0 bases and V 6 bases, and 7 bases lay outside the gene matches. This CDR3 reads CASSLGQGASSGANVLTF. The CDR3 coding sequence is TGTGCCAGCAGCCTAGGACAGGGGGCGAGCTCTGGGGCCAACGTCCTGACTTTC.

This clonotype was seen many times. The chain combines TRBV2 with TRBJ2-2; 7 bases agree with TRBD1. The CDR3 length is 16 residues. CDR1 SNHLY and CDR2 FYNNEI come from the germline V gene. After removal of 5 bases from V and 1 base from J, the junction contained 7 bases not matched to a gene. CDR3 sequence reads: CASSLAGTVNTGELFF. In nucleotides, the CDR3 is TGTGCCAGCAGTCTAGCCGGGACAGTGAACACCGGGGAGCTGTTTTTT.

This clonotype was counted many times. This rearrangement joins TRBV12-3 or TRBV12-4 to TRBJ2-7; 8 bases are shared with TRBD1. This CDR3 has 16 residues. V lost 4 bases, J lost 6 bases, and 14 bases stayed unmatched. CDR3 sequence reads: CASSSPRDRGFGEQYF. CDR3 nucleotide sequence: TGTGCCAGCAGTTCCCCTAGAGACAGGGGATTCGGCGAGCAGTACTTC.

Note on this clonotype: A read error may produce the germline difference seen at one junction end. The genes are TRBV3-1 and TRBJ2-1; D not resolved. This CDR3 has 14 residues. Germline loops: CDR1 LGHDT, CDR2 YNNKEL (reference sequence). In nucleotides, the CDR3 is TGTGCCAACAGCCACTCGCCAACCTACAATGAGCAGTTCTTC. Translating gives CANSHSPTYNEQFF.

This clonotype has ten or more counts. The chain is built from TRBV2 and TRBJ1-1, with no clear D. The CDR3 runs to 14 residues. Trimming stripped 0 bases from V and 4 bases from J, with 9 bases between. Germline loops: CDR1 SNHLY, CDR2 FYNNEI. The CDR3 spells CASSEALGATEAFF. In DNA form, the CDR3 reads TGTGCCAGCAGTGAAGCGCTTGGTGCCACTGAAGCTTTCTTT.

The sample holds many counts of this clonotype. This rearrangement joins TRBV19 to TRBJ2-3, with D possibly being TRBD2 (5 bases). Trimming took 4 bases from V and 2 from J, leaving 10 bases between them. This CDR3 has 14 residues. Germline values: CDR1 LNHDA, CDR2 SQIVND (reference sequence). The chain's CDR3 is CASSKGANTDTQYF. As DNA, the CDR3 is TGTGCCAGTAGTAAGGGAGCAAACACAGATACGCAGTATTTT.

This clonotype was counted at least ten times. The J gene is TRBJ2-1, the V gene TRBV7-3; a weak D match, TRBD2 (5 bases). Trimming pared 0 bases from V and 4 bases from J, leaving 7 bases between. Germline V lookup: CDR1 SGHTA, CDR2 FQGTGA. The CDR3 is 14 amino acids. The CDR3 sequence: CASSLTGVYNEQFF. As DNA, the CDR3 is TGTGCCAGCAGCTTAACCGGGGTTTACAATGAGCAGTTCTTC.

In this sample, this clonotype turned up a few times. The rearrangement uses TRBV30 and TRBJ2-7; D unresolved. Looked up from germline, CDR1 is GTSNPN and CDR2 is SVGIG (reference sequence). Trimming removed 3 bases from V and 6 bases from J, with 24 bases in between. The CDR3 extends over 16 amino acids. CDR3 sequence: CAWSGDWGTDTAEQYF. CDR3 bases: TGTGCCTGGAGCGGCGACTGGGGTACCGATACGGCCGAGCAGTACTTC.

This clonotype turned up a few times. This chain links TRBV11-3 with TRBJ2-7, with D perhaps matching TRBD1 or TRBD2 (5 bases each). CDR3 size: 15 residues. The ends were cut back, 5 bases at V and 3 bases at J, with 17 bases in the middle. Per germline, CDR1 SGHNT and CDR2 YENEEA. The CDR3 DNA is TGTGCCAGCAGCCACCCGAACTGGGACGGCTACGAGCAGTACTTC. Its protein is CASSHPNWDGYEQYF.

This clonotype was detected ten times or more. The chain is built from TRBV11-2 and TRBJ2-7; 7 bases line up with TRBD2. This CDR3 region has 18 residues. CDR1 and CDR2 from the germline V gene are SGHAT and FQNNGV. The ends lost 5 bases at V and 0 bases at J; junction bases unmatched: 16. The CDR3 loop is CASSRARAVAGRSYEQYF. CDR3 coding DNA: TGTGCCAGCAGCCGGGCCCGTGCTGTAGCGGGCCGCTCCTACGAGCAGTACTTC.

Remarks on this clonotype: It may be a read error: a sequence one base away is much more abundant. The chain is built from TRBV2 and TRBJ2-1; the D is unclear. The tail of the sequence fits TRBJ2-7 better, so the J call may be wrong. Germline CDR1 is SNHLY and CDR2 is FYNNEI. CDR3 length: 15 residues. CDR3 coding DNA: TGTGCCAGCAGTGAATCGAGGAGCTCCTACAATGAGCAGTACTTC. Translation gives CASSESRSSYNEQYF.

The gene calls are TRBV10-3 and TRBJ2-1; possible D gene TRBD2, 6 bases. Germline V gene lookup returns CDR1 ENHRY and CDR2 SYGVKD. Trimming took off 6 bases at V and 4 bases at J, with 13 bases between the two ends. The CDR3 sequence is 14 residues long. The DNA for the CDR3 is TGTGCCATCAGGGGACTCGGGGGATACAATGAGCAGTTCTTC. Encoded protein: CAIRGLGGYNEQFF.

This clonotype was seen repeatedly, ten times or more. The CDR3 spells CSVGQANMNTEAFF. The CDR3 bases are TGCAGCGTTGGACAGGCTAACATGAACACTGAAGCTTTCTTT. The gene calls are TRBV29-1 and TRBJ1-1, with D maybe TRBD1 (6 bases). The V end lost 4 bases, the J end lost 0 bases, and 12 bases lay between the germline ends. Looked up from germline, CDR1 is SQVTM and CDR2 is ANQGSEA. The CDR3 is 14 residues long.